Each of the 12 T cell receptor beta chains below was sequenced from the same sample in a study of response to subunit inactivated influenza vaccine. TCRdb analysed the RT-PCR reads with MiXCR anew, one entry per CDR3 protein. This table has over 450,000 distinct CDR3 sequences, approximately 13% appearing once. This sample comprised PBMCs from blood, obtained around seven weeks after vaccination. Every receptor here comes from a man aged 45 to 65 who received an inactivated influenza vaccine.

There are a few counts of this clonotype. This chain connects TRBV20-1 to TRBJ1-4; D perhaps matches TRBD1 (6 bases). The V and J ends lost 6 bases and 0 bases respectively, with 20 bases between them. CDR3 length equals 17 residues. Germline V lookup: CDR1 DFQATT, CDR2 SNEGSKA (reference sequence). Here the CDR3 reads CSADAGTYLTTNEKLFF. The CDR3 region has the DNA TGCAGTGCCGACGCCGGGACATACCTTACAACTAATGAAAAACTGTTTTTT.

V usage is TRBV12-3 or TRBV12-4 and J usage is TRBJ1-5; D is ambiguous. V was cut by 8 bases and J by 7 bases, with 15 bases left in between. This CDR3 is built from 13 residues. CDR3 in DNA: TGTGCCAGCGTGCCCGCGGGTGGGCAGCCCCAGCATTTT. Translation gives CASVPAGGQPQHF.

This chain uses TRBV20-1 with TRBJ1-1, with TRBD1 as a possible D gene (5 bases). Trimming removed 1 base from V and 2 bases from J, with 11 bases in between. The CDR3 has 14 residues. Germline V CDR1 and CDR2: DFQATT, SNEGSKA (reference sequence). The CDR3 DNA follows: TGCAGTGCTAGAGTAGGGGCAGCTAACACTGAAGCTTTCTTT. Its protein product is CSARVGAANTEAFF.

V usage is TRBV20-1 and J usage is TRBJ2-3, with 8 nucleotides matching TRBD1. This CDR3 has 16 amino acids. Looked up from germline, CDR1 is DFQATT and CDR2 is SNEGSKA (reference sequence). The J segment lost 5 bases and the V segment lost 4 bases, leaving 14 bases of the junction unmatched. Here the CDR3 DNA reads TGCAGTGCTAAAGGACCCTCCAGGGGGCTTGGAGATACGCAGTATTTT. Amino acids: CSAKGPSRGLGDTQYF.

Many counts were recorded for this clonotype. The V gene is TRBV10-2, the J gene TRBJ2-7; perhaps TRBD2 as D (7 bases). Germline V gene sequence: CDR1 WSHSY, CDR2 SAAADI. Trimming cost V 0 bases and J 3 bases, with 18 bases left between them. The CDR3 is made up of 17 amino acids. CDR3 coding DNA: TGCGCCAGCAGTGAGTCGAGTGGCGCAGGGGAGGGCTACGAGCAGTACTTC. This sequence encodes CASSESSGAGEGYEQYF.

The chain carries TRBV12-3 or TRBV12-4 and TRBJ1-2; 7 positions match TRBD1. V lost 4 bases to trimming and J lost 7 bases; unmatched junction nucleotides: 0. This CDR3 has 11 amino acids. The CDR3 bases are TGTGCCAGCAGTTACAGGGGTGGCTACACCTTC. Encoded protein: CASSYRGGYTF.

There are a few counts of this clonotype. The rearrangement links TRBV29-1 to TRBJ2-5, with unresolved D. The CDR3 totals 14 residues. Trimming removed 0 bases at V and 9 bases at J, with 17 bases between. Germline V lookup: CDR1 SQVTM, CDR2 ANQGSEA. The CDR3 protein is CSVEEVTGMKAQYF. The CDR3 DNA reads as TGCAGCGTTGAAGAGGTGACCGGTATGAAGGCCCAGTACTTC.

This sequence joins TRBV6-2 or TRBV6-3 and TRBJ2-1; TRBD2 aligns across 12 bases. Germline V gene sequence: CDR1 MNHEY, CDR2 SVGEGT. V shed 7 bases, J shed 9 bases, and the junction held 13 bases outside the gene matches. The CDR3 spans 16 residues. This chain's CDR3 is CASTRRLAGEGGEQFF. The CDR3 DNA sequence: TGTGCCAGCACCAGAAGACTAGCGGGAGAAGGTGGTGAGCAGTTCTTC.

The rearrangement joins TRBV27 to TRBJ2-5, with 7 bases matching TRBD1. Germline V gene data show CDR1 as MNHEY and CDR2 as SMNVEV (reference sequence). This CDR3 is 16 amino acids long. J was trimmed by 3 bases and V by 7 bases; bases with no gene match: 14. The CDR3 sequence: CASTQRRGTAKETQYF. In DNA, the CDR3 is TGTGCCAGCACCCAAAGAAGGGGGACAGCTAAAGAGACCCAGTACTTC.

This clonotype was recorded many times. V usage is TRBV5-6 and J usage is TRBJ1-5, with 8 bases aligning to TRBD1. V was clipped by 4 bases and J by 6 bases; unmatched bases: 6. The CDR3 is made up of 14 amino acids. Germline V gives CDR1 SGHDT, CDR2 YYEEEE. CDR3 sequence reads: CASSRQGTVQPQHF. The CDR3 DNA sequence: TGTGCCAGCAGCCGACAGGGGACTGTTCAGCCCCAGCATTTT.

The chain recombines TRBV12-3 or TRBV12-4 with TRBJ2-3, with D possibly matching TRBD2 (5 bases). Trimming took off 3 bases at V and 8 bases at J, with 9 bases between the two ends. The CDR3 is 12 amino acids. CDR3 coding DNA: TGTGCCAGCAGTTTGGAGGCAGGTACGCAGTATTTT. The encoded protein is CASSLEAGTQYF.

The rearrangement joins TRBV7-2 to TRBJ2-7, with TRBD2 identical over 9 bases. V shed 1 base, J shed 7 bases, and the junction held 11 bases outside the gene matches. Per the germline V gene, CDR1 is SGHTA and CDR2 is FQGNSA. This CDR3 region has 16 residues. CDR3 protein: CASSLEGLAGAVEQYF. The CDR3 bases are TGTGCCAGCAGCTTAGAGGGTTTAGCGGGAGCGGTAGAGCAGTACTTC.